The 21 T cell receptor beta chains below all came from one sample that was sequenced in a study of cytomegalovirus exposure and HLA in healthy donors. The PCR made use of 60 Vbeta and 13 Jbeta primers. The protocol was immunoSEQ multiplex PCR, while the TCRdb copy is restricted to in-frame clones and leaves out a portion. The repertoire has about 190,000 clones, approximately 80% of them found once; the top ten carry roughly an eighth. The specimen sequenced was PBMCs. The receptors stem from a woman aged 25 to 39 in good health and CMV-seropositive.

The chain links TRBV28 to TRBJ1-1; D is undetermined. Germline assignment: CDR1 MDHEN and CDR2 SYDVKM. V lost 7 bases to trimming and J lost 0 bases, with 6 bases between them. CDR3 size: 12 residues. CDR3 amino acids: CASNAVNTEAFF. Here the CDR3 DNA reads TGTGCCAGCAACGCAGTGAACACTGAAGCTTTCTTT.

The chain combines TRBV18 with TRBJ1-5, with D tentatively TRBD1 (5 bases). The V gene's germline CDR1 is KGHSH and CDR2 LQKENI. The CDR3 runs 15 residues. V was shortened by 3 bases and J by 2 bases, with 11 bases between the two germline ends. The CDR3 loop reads CASSPQGSGNQPQHF. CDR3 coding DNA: TGTGCCAGCTCACCGCAGGGTAGTGGCAATCAGCCCCAGCATTTT.

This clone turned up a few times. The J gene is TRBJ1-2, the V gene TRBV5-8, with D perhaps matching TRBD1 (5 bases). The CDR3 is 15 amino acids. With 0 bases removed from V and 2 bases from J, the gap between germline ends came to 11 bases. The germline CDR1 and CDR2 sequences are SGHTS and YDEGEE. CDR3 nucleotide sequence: TGTGCCAGCAGCTTGGTCGGAGGGACCAACTATGGCTACACCTTC. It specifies CASSLVGGTNYGYTF.

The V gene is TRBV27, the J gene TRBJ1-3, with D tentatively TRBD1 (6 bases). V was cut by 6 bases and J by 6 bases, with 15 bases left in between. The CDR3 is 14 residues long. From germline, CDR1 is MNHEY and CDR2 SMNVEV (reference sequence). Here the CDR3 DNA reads TGTGCCAGCAGCTTTTTACAGGGTGTAAACACCATATATTTT. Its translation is CASSFLQGVNTIYF.

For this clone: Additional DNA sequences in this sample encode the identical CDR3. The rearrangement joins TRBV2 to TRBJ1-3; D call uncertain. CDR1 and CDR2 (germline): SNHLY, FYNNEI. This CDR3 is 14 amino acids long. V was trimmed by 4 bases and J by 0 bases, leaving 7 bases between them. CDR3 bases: TGTGCCAGCAGTGTTCACAGCTCTGGAAACACCATATATTTT. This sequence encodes CASSVHSSGNTIYF.

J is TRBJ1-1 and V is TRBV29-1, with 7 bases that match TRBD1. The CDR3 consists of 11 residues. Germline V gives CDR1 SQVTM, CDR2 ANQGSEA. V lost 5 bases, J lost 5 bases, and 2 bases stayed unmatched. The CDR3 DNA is TGCAGCGTTCTACAGGGGACTGAAGCTTTCTTT. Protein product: CSVLQGTEAFF.

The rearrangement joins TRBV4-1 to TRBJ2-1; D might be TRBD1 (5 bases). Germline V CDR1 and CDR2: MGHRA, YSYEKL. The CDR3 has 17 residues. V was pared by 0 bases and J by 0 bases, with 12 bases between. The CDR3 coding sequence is TGCGCCAGCAGCCAAGAGATCTTGGGGCGCTCCTACAATGAGCAGTTCTTC. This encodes CASSQEILGRSYNEQFF.

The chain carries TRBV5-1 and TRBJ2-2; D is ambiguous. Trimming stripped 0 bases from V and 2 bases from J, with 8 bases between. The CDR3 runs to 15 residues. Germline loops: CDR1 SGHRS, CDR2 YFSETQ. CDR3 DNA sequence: TGCGCCAGCAGCTTGGCCCACAGAAACACCGGGGAGCTGTTTTTT. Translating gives CASSLAHRNTGELFF.

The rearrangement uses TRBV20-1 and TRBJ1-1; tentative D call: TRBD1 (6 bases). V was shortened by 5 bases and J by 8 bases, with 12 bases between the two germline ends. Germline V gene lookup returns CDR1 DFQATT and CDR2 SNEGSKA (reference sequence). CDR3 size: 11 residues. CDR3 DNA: TGCAGTGCTTACCAGGGGCCAGAAGCTTTCTTT. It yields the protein CSAYQGPEAFF.

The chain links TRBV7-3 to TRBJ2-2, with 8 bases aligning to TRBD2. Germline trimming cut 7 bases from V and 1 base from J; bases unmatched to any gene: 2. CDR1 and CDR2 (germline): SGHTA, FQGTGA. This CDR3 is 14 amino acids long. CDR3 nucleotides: TGTGCCAGCAAAACTAGCGGGAACACCGGGGAGCTGTTTTTT. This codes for CASKTSGNTGELFF.

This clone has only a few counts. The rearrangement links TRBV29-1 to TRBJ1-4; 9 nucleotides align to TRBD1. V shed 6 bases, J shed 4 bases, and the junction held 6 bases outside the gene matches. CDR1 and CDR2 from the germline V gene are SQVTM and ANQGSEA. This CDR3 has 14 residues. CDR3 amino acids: CSVAGTGSNEKLFF. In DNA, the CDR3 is TGCAGCGTCGCTGGGACAGGGAGTAATGAAAAACTGTTTTTT. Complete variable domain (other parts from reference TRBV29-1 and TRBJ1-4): SAVISQKPSRDICQRGTSLTIQCQVDSQVTMMFWYRQQPGQSLTLIATANQGSEATYESGFVIDKFPISRPNLTFSTLTVSNMSPEDSSIYLCSVAGTGSNEKLFFGSGTQLSVL.

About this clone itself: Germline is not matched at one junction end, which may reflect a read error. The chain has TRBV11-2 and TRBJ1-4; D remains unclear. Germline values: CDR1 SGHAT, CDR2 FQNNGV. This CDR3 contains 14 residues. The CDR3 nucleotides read TGTGCCAGCAGCTTACGGGGAACTAGTGAAAAACTGTTTTTT. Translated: CASSLRGTSEKLFF.

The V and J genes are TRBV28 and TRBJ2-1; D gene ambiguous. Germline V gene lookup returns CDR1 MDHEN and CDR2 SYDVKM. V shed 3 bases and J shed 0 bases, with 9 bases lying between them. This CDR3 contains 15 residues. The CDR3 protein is CASSFTSASYNEQFF. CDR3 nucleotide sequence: TGTGCCAGCAGTTTTACCAGCGCCTCCTACAATGAGCAGTTCTTC.

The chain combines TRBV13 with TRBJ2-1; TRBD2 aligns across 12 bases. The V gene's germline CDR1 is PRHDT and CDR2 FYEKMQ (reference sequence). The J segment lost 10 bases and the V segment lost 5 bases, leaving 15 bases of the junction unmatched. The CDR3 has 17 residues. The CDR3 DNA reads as TGTGCCAGCAGCCCCTCGATCCTAGCGGGAGGGCCGGGGGAGCAGTTCTTC. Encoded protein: CASSPSILAGGPGEQFF.

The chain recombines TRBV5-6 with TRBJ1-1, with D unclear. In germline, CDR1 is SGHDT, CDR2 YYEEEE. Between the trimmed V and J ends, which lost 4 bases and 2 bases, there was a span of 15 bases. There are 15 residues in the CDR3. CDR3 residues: CASSTLGRLNTEAFF. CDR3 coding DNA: TGTGCCAGCAGCACACTGGGCAGGCTAAACACTGAAGCTTTCTTT. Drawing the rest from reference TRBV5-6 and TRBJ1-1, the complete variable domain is DAGVTQSPTHLIKTRGQQVTLRCSPKSGHDTVSWYQQALGQGPQFIFQYYEEEERQRGNFPDRFSGHQFPNYSSELNVNALLLGDSALYLCASSTLGRLNTEAFFGQGTRLTVV.

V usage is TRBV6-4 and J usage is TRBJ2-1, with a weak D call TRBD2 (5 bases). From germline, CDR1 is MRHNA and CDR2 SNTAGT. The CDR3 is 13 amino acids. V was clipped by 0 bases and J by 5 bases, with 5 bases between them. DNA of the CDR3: TGTGCCAGCAGTGACTCGACTAACAATGAGCAGTTCTTC. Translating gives CASSDSTNNEQFF.

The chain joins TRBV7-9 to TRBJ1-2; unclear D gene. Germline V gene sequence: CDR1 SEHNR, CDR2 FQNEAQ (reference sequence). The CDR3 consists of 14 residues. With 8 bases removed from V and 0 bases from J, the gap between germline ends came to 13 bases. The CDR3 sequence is CASRHNLTNYGYTF. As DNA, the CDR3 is TGTGCCAGCCGACACAATTTAACTAACTATGGCTACACCTTC.

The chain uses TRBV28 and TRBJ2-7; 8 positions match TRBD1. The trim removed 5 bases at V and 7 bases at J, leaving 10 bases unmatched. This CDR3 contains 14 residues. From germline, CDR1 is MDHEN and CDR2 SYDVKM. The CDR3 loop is CASSGTGGLEEQYF. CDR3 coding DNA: TGTGCCAGCAGTGGGACAGGCGGTCTTGAGGAGCAGTACTTC.

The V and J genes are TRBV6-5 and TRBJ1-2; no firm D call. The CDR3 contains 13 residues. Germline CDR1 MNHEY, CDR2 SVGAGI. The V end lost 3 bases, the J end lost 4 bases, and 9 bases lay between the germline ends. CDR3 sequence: CASSYEAFYGYTF. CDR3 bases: TGTGCCAGCAGTTATGAAGCTTTCTATGGCTACACCTTC.

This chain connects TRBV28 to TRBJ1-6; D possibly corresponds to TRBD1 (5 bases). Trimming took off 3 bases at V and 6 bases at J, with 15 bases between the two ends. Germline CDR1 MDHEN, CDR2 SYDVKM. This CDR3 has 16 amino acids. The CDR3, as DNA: TGTGCCAGCAGTTTTTCGTTACAGGAATTTAATTCACCCCTCCACTTT. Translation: CASSFSLQEFNSPLHF. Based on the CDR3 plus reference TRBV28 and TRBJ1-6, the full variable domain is DVKVTQSSRYLVKRTGEKVFLECVQDMDHENMFWYRQDPGLGLRLIYFSYDVKMKEKGDIPEGYSVSREKKERFSLILESASTNQTSMYLCASSFSLQEFNSPLHFGNGTRLTVT.

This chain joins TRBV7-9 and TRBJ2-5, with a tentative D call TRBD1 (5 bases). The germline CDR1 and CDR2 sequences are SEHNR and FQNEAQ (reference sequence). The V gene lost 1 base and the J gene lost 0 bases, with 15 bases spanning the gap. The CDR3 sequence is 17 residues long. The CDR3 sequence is CASSLGGRGPYQETQYF. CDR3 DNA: TGTGCCAGCAGCTTAGGAGGAAGGGGTCCGTACCAAGAGACCCAGTACTTC.